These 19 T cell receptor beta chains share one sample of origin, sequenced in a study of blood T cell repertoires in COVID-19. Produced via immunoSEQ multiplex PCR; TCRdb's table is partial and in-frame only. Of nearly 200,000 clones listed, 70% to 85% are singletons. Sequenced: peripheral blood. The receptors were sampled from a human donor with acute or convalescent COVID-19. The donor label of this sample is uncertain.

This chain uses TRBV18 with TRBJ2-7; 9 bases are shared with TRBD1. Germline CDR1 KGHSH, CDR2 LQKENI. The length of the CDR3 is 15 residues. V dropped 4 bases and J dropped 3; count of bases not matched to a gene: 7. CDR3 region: CASSQPGQGRYEQYF. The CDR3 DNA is TGTGCCAGCTCACAACCGGGACAGGGTCGCTACGAGCAGTACTTC.

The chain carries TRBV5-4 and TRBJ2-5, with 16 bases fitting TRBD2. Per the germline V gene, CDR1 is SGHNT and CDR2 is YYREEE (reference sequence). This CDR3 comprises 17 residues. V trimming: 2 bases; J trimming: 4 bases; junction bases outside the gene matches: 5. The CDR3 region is CASSFGGTSGRVETQYF. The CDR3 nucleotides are TGTGCCAGCAGCTTTGGGGGGACTAGCGGGAGGGTAGAGACCCAGTACTTC.

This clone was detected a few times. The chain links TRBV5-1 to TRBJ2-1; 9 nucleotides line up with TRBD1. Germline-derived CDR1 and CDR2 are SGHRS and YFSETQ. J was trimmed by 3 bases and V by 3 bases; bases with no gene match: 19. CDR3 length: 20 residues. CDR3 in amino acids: CASSSRDRAPGQRRYNEQFF. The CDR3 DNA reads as TGCGCCAGCAGCTCCCGGGACAGGGCCCCAGGGCAGCGACGCTACAATGAGCAGTTCTTC.

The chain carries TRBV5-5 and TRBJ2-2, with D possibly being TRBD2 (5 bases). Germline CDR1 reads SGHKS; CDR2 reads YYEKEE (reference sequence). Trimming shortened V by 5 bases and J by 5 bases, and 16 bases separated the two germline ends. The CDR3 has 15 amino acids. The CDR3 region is CASSFAGIETGELFF. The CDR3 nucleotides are TGTGCCAGCAGTTTTGCCGGGATTGAGACCGGGGAGCTGTTTTTT. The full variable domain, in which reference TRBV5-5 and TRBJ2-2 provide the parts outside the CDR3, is DAGVTQSPTHLIKTRGQQVTLRCSPISGHKSVSWYQQVLGQGPQFIFQYYEKEERGRGNFPDRFSARQFPNYSSELNVNALLLGDSALYLCASSFAGIETGELFFGEGSRLTVL.

CDR3 sequence (DNA): TGTGCCAGCAGTCCTCCAAGGTTGGGAGGCCAAGAGACCCAGTACTTC. Its protein product is CASSPPRLGGQETQYF. V usage is TRBV27 and J usage is TRBJ2-5; a weak D match, TRBD2 (6 bases). This CDR3 region has 16 residues. The germline gives CDR1 MNHEY, CDR2 SMNVEV (reference sequence). V was pared by 5 bases and J by 1 base, with 17 bases between.

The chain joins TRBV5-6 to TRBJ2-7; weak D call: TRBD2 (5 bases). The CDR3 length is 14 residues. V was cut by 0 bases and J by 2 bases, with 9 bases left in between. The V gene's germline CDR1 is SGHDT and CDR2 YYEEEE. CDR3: CASSLVASPYEQYF. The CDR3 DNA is TGTGCCAGCAGCTTGGTAGCGAGCCCCTACGAGCAGTACTTC. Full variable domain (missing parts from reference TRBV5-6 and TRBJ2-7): DAGVTQSPTHLIKTRGQQVTLRCSPKSGHDTVSWYQQALGQGPQFIFQYYEEEERQRGNFPDRFSGHQFPNYSSELNVNALLLGDSALYLCASSLVASPYEQYFGPGTRLTVT.

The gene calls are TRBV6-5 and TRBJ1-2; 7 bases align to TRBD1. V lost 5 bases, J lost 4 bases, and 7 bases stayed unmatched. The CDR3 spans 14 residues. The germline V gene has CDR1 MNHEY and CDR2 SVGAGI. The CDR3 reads CASSRDSTFYGYTF. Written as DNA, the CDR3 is TGTGCCAGCAGTCGGGACAGTACCTTCTATGGCTACACCTTC.

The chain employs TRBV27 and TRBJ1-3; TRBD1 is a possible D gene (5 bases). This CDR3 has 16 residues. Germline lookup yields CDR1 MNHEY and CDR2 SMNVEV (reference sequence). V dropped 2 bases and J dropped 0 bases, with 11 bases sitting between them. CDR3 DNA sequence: TGTGCCAGCAGTTTACATCAGGGATTCTCTGGAAACACCATATATTTT. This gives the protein CASSLHQGFSGNTIYF.

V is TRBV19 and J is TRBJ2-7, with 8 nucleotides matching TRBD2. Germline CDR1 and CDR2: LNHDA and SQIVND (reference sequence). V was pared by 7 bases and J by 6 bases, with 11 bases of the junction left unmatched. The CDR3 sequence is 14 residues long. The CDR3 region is CASTSLPGRAEQYF. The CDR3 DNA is TGTGCCAGTACCTCCCTACCCGGGAGGGCCGAGCAGTACTTC.

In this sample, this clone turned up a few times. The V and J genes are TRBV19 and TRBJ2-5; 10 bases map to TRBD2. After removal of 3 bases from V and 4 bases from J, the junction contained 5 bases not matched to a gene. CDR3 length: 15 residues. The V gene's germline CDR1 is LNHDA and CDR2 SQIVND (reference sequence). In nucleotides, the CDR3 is TGTGCCAGTAGTATGGGACTAGCGAGCAGAGAGACCCAGTACTTC. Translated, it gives CASSMGLASRETQYF. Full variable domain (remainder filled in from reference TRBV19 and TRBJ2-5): DGGITQSPKYLFRKEGQNVTLSCEQNLNHDAMYWYRQDPGQGLRLIYYSQIVNDFQKGDIAEGYSVSREKKESFPLTVTSAQKNPTAFYLCASSMGLASRETQYFGPGTRLLVL.

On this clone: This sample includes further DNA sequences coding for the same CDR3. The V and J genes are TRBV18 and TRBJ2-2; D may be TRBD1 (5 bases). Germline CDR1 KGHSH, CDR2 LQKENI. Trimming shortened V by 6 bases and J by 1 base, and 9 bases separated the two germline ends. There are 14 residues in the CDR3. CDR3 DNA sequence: TGTGCCAGCTCCATACAGGAGAACACCGGGGAGCTGTTTTTT. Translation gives CASSIQENTGELFF.

CDR3 sequence reads: CASTRGVRGSETQYF. The CDR3 bases are TGTGCCAGCACCCGGGGCGTACGGGGGTCGGAGACCCAGTACTTC. This chain connects TRBV5-8 to TRBJ2-5, with D tentatively TRBD2 (6 bases). V lost 6 bases, J lost 5 bases, and 20 bases lay in between. Germline V gene lookup returns CDR1 SGHTS and CDR2 YDEGEE. CDR3 length: 15 amino acids.

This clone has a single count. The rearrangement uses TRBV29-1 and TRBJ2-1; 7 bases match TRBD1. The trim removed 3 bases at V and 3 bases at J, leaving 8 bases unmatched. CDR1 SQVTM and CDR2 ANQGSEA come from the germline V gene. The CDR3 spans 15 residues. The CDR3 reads CSVEGGTDIYNEQFF. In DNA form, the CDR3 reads TGCAGCGTTGAGGGTGGGACAGATATCTACAATGAGCAGTTCTTC.

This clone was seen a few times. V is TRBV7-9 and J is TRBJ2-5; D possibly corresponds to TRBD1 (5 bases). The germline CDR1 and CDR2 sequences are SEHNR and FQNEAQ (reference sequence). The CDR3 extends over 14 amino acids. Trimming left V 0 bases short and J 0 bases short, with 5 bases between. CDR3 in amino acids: CASSLATDQETQYF. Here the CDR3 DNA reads TGTGCCAGCAGCTTAGCGACAGACCAAGAGACCCAGTACTTC.

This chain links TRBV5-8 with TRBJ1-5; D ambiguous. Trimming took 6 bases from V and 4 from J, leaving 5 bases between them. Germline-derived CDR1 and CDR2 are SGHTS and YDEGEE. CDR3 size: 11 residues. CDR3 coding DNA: TGTGCCAGCATCCCTAATCAGCCCCAGCATTTT. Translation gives CASIPNQPQHF.

The CDR3 loop reads CASGFIGRGLRVDEKLFF. The CDR3 region has the DNA TGTGCTAGTGGTTTTATTGGTAGGGGGCTAAGGGTAGATGAAAAACTGTTTTTT. The J gene is TRBJ1-4, the V gene TRBV12-5, with 7 nucleotides matching TRBD1. V shed 3 bases and J 6 bases; nucleotides not matched to a gene: 16. The CDR3 is 18 residues long. The germline V gene encodes CDR1 LGHNT and CDR2 FRNRAP.

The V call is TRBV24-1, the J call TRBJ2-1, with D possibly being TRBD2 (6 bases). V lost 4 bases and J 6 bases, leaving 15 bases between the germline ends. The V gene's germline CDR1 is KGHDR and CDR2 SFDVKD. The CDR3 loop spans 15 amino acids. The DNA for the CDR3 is TGTGCCACCAGTGACTTCAGGCTCGGGGGCAATGAGCAGTTCTTC. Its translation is CATSDFRLGGNEQFF.

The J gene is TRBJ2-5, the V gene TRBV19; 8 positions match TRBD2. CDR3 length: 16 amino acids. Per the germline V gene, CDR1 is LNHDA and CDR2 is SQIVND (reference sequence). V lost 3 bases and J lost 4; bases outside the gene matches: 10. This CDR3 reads CASSIGRGAAGETQYF. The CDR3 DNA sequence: TGTGCCAGTAGTATCGGGCGGGGGGCAGCTGGAGAGACCCAGTACTTC.

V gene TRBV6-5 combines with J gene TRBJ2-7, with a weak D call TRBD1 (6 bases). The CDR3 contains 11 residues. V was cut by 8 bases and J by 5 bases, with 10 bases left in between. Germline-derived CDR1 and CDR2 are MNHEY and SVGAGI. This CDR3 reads CASEDSHEQYF. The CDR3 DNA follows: TGTGCCAGCGAGGACAGCCACGAGCAGTACTTC.